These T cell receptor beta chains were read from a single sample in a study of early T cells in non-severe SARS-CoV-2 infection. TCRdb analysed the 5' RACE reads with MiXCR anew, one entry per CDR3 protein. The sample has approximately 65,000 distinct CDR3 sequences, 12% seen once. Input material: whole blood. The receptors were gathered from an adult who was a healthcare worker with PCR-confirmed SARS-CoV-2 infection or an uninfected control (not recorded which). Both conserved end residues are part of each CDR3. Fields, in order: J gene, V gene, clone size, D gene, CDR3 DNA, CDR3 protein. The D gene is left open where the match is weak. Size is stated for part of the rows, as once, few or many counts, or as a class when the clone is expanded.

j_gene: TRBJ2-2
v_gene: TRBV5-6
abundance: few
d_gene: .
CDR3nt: TGTGCCAGCAGCTTGGAACAGAACACCGGGGAGCTGTTTTTT
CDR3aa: CASSLEQNTGELFF

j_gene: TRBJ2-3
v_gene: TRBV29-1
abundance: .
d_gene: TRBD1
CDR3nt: TGCAGCGTTGAAGTGACAGGGGTCGGCGGATCGGATACGCAGTATTTT
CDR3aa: CSVEVTGVGGSDTQYF

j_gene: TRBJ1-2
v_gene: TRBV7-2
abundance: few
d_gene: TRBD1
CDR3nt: TGTGCCAGCAGCTTAGTGGTGGGACAGGGGACCTATGGCTACACCTTC
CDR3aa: CASSLVVGQGTYGYTF

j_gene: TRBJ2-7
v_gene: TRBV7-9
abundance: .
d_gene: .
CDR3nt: TGTGCCAGCAGCTTAGCCCCCGCGTTTGGCGAGCAGTACTTC
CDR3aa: CASSLAPAFGEQYF

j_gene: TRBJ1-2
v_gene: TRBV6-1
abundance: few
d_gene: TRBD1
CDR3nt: TGTGCCAGCAGAGGGGGCGTCGGCTATGGCTACACCTTC
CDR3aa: CASRGGVGYGYTF

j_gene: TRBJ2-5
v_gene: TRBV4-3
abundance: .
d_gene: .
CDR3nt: TGCGCCAGCAGCTCTCGAGGGGGGGCAGGAGAGACCCAGTACTTC
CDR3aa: CASSSRGGAGETQYF

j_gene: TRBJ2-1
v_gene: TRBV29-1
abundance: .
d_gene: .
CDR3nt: TGCAGCGTTTGGCTGGGGAACTCCTACAATGAGCAGTTCTTC
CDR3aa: CSVWLGNSYNEQFF

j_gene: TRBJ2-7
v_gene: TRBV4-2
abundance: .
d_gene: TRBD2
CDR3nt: TGTGCCAGCAGCCAAGAAGAACTAGCGGGGCTGAACTACGAGCAGTACTTC
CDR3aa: CASSQEELAGLNYEQYF

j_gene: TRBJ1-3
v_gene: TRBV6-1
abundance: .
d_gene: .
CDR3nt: TGTGCCAGCAGTCGGGGGAGCTCTGGAAACACCATATATTTT
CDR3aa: CASSRGSSGNTIYF

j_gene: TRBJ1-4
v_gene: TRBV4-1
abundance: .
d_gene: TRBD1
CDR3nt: TGCGCCAGCAGCCAAGGACCACCCGGGACAGTTGGTGAAAAACTGTTTTTT
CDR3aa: CASSQGPPGTVGEKLFF

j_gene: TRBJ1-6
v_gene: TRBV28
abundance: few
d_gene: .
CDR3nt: TGTGCCAGCAGTTTAGGGGGCCCCGCTGGTAATTCACCCCTCCACTTT
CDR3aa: CASSLGGPAGNSPLHF

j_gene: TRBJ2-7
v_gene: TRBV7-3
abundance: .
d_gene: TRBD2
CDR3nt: TGTGCCAGCAGCTTACAGCGGGGGACCTCCTACGAGCAGTACTTC
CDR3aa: CASSLQRGTSYEQYF

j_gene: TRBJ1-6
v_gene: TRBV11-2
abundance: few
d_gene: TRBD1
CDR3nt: TGTGCCAGCAGCTTAGGCCCTGTGGGACAGAACGTTTATAATTCACCCCTCCACTTT
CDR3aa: CASSLGPVGQNVYNSPLHF

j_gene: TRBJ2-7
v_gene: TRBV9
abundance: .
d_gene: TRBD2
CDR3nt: TGTGCCAGCAGCGTAGCTCCGGGGGGTACCTACGAGCAGTACTTC
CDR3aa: CASSVAPGGTYEQYF

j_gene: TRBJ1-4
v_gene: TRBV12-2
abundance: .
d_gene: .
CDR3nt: TGTGCAAGTCGCTTAAAAGGGAGTCGGCCAACTAATGAAAAACTGTTTTTT
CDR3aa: CASRLKGSRPTNEKLFF

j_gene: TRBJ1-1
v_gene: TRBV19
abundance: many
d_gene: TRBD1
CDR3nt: TGTGCCAGTAGGGACGGGACAGTCTCAGGAATTGCTGAAGCTTTCTTT
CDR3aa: CASRDGTVSGIAEAFF

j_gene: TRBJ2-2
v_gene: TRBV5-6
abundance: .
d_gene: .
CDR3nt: TGTGCCAGCAGCTTGGTGCAGGGGCGCAACACCGGGGAGCTGTTTTTT
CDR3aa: CASSLVQGRNTGELFF

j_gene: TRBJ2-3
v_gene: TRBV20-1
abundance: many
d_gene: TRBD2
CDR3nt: TGCAGTGCTGGGGACGGACTAGCGGGATCAGATACGCAGTATTTT
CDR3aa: CSAGDGLAGSDTQYF

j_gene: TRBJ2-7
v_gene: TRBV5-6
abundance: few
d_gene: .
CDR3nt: TGTGCCAGCAGCCCAAAAGCGCCCTACGAGCAGTACTTC
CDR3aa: CASSPKAPYEQYF

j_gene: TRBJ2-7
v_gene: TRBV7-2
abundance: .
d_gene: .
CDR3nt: TGTGCCAGCAGCTTAAGGTCCCAGGGTTACGAGCAGTACTTC
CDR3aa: CASSLRSQGYEQYF

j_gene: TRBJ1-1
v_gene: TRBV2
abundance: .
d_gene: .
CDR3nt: TGTGCCAGCAGTGATCGTCCCGGCACTGAAGCTTTCTTT
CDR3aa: CASSDRPGTEAFF

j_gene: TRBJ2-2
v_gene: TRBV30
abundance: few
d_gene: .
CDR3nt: TGTGCCTGGAGTCAGGGTTTAGGTACCGGGGAGCTGTTTTTT
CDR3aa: CAWSQGLGTGELFF

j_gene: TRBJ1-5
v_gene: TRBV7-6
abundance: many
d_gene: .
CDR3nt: TGTGCCAGCAGCTTAAGTTGGGGGGGAGAGCAGCCCCAGCATTTT
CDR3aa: CASSLSWGGEQPQHF

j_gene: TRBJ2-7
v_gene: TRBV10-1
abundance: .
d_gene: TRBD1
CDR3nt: TGCGCCAGCAGTGCCTCGGGACAGTACTACGAGCAGTACTTC
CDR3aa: CASSASGQYYEQYF

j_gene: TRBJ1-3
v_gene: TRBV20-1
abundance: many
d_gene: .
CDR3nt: TGCAGTGCTGTGCCTGCGGGCCTCTCTGGAAACACCATATATTTT
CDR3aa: CSAVPAGLSGNTIYF

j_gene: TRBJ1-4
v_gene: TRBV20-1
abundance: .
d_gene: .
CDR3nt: TGCAGTGCTACCAGAACCGGAGAAAAACTGTTTTTT
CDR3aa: CSATRTGEKLFF

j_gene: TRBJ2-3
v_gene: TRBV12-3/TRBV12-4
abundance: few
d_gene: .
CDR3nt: TGTGCCAGCAGTTTCCGGGACCCCCTAGATACGCAGTATTTT
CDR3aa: CASSFRDPLDTQYF

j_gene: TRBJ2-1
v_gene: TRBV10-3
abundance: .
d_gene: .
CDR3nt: TGTGCCATCAGTTTCACCTACAATGAGCAGTTCTTC
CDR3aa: CAISFTYNEQFF

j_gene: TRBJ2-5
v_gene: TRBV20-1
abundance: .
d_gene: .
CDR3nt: TGCAGTGCCACCGAAGTCGCCGGGGCGACCCAGTACTTC
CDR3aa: CSATEVAGATQYF

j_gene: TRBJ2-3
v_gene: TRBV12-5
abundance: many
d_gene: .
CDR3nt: TGTGCTAGTGGTTTCCAGGGACCAGATACGCAGTATTTT
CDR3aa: CASGFQGPDTQYF

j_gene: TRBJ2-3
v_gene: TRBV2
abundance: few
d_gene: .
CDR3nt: TGTGCCAGCAGATCCTCGTGGGGGCCCACAGATACGCAGTATTTT
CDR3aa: CASRSSWGPTDTQYF

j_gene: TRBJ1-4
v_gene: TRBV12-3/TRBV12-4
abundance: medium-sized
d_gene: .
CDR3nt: TGTGCCAGCAGCGACAGTAGTAATGAAAAACTGTTTTTT
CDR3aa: CASSDSSNEKLFF

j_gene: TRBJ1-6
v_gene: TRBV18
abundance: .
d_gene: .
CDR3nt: TGTGCCAGCTCACCAGAGGGAAATTCACCCCTCCACTTT
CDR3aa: CASSPEGNSPLHF

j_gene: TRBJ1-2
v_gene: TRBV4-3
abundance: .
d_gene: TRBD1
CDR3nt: TGCGCCAGCAGCCAAGAGATCTCAGGCGAGGCAGGGGGGCGGTATGGCTACACCTTC
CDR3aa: CASSQEISGEAGGRYGYTF

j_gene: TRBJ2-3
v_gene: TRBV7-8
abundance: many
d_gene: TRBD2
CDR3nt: TGTGCCAGCAGCTACCTAGCGGGGGGCACAGATACGCAGTATTTT
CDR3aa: CASSYLAGGTDTQYF

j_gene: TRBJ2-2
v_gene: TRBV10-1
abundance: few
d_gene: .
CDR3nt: TGCGCCAGCAATAATCGACCCACCGGGGAGCTGTTTTTT
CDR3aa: CASNNRPTGELFF

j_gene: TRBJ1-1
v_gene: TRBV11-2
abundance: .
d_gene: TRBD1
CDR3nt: TGTGCCAGCAGCTTAGTTCTGCGACAGGGGGCGGCTGAAGCTTTCTTT
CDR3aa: CASSLVLRQGAAEAFF

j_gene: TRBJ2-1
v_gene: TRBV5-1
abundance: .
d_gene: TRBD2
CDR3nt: TGCGCCAGCCGACTAGCTTGGGGGGCCTACAATGAGCAGTTCTTC
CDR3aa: CASRLAWGAYNEQFF

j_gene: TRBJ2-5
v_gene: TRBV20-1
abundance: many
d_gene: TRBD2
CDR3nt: TGCAGTGCCACCATAGCGGGGGAGTACCAAGAGACCCAGTACTTC
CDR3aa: CSATIAGEYQETQYF

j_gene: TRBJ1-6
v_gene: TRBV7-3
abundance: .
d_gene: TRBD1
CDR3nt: TGTGCCAGCAGCTCAACTACAGGGGCCCCCGCGTACTTT
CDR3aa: CASSSTTGAPAYF

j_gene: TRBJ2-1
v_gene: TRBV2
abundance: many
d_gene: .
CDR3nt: TGTGCCAGCGGGGGGGCCAGGGGAAGGGAGCAGTTCTTC
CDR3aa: CASGGARGREQFF

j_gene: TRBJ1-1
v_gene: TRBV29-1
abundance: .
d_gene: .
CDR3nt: TGCAGCGTCGGTGGTTGGACTGAAGCTTTCTTT
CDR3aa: CSVGGWTEAFF

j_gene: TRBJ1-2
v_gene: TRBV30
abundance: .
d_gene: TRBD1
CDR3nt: TGTGCCTGGATCCGGGACAGGGGTAACTATGGCTACACCTTC
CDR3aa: CAWIRDRGNYGYTF

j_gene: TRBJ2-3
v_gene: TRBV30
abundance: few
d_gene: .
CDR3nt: TGTGCCTGGAGTGTAAGCGGAGCCACAGATACGCAGTATTTT
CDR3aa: CAWSVSGATDTQYF

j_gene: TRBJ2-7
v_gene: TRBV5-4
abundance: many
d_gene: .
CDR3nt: TGTGCCAGCAGCCGGCCGGGAGACTTTTACGAGCAGTACTTC
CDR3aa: CASSRPGDFYEQYF

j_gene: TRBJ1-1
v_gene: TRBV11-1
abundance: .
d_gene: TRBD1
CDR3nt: TGTGCCAGCAGCTACCGACAGGGGGTTATGAACACTGAAGCTTTCTTT
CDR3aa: CASSYRQGVMNTEAFF

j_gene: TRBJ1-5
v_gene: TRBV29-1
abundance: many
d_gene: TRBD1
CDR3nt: TGCAGCGTTAGCCCGGGACAGGGGGATCAGCCCCAGCATTTT
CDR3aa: CSVSPGQGDQPQHF

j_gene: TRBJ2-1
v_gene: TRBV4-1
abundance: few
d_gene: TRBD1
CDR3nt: TGCGCCAGCAGCCAAGGGGACAGGGACATCGCTGAGCAGTTCTTC
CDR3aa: CASSQGDRDIAEQFF

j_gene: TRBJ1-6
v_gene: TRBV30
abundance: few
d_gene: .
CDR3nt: TGTGCCTGGAGGATTACACTGGGGGATTCACCCCTCCACTTT
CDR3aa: CAWRITLGDSPLHF

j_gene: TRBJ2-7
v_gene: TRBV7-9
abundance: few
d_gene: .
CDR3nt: TGTGCCAGCAGCTCTCACCGAGGGACCCTTATCGAGCAGTACTTC
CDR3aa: CASSSHRGTLIEQYF

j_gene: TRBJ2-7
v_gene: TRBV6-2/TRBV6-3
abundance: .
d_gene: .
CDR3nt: TGTGCCAGCAGTTTACAAGGGATTTACGAGCAGTACTTC
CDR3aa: CASSLQGIYEQYF

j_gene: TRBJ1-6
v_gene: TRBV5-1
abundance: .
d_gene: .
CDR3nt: TGCGCCAGCAGCCTAGGAAGGGAAGGGTCACCCCTCCACTTT
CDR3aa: CASSLGREGSPLHF

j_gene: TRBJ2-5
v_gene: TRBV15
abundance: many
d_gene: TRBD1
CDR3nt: TGTGCCACCAGCAACAGGGGGCTGGAGACCCAGTACTTC
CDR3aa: CATSNRGLETQYF

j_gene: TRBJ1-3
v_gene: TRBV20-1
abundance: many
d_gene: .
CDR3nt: TGCAGTGCCCAACCACGGGGGAGCTCTGGAAACACCATATATTTT
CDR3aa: CSAQPRGSSGNTIYF

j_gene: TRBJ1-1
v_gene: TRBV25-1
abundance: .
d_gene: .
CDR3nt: TGTGCCAGCAGTGAAGGATATGAAGCTTTCTTT
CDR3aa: CASSEGYEAFF